This T cell receptor (beta chain) stems from a study of blood T cells in healthy people across ages. Turning to the study itself: About one barcoded beta molecule per two T cells was the capture yield of template switching.

Concerning this clonotype itself: As yet, its antigen is unknown.

Individuals who donated were healthy Caucasians from Russia aged about 6 to 100. There are 15 residues in the CDR3. After removal of 1 base from V and 5 bases from J, the junction contained 6 bases not matched to a gene. Germline CDR1 SGHTA, CDR2 FQGNSA. General study results and limits: One million T cells yielded diversity estimates that were considered underestimates.

Combining a sample-barcoded 5' primer with a J-beta primer mix, a second PCR ran for about 7 to 11 cycles. A template-switch adaptor that had 12 random nucleotides put a tag on each cDNA molecule. MiXCR was run by TCRdb on the 5' RACE reads, yielding one entry per CDR3 protein. The sample has 850,000 to 950,000 distinct CDR3 sequences, around 30% seen once; the top ten hold 17%. The chain combines TRBV7-2 with TRBJ1-2, with 8 bases that match TRBD1. Sequencing was carried out using blood. The receptor was derived from an elderly woman in good health. CDR3 in DNA: TGTGCCAGCAGCTTAGACGGCAGGGGGCTTTATGGCTACACCTTC. The encoded protein is CASSLDGRGLYGYTF.